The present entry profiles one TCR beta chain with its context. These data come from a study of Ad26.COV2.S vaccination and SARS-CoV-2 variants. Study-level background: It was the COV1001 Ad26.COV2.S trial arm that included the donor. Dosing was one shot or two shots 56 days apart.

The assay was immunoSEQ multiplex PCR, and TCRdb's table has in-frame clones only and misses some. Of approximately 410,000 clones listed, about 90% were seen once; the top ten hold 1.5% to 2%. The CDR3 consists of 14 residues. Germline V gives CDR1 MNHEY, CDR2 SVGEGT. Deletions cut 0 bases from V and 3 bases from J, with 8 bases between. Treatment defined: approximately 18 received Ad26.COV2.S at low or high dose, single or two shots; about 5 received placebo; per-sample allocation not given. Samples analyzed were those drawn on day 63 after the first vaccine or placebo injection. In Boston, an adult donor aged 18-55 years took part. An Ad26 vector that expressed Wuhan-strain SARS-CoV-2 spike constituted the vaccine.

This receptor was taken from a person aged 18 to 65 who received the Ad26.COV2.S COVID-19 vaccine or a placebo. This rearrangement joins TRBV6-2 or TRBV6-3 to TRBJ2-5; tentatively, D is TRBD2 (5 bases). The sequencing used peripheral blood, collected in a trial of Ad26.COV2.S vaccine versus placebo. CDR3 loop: CASSYSIGEETQYF. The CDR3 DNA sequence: TGTGCCAGCAGTTACTCGATCGGGGAAGAGACCCAGTACTTC.